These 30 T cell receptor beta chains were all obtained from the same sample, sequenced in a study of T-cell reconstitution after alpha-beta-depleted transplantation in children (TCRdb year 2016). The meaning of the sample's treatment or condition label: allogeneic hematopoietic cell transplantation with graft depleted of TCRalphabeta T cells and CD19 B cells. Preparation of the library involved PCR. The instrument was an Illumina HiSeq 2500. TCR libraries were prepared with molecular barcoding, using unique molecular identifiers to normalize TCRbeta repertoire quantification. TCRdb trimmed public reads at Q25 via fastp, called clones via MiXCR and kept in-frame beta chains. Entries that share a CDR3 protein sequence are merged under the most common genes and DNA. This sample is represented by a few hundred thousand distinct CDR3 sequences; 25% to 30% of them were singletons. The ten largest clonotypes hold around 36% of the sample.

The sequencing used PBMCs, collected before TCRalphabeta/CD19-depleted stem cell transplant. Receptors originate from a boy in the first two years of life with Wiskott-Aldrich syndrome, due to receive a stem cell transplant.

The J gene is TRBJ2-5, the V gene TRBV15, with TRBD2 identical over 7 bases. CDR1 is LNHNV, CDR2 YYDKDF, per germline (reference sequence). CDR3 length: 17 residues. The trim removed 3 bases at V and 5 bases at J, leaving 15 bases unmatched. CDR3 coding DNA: TGTGCCACCAGCAGGATCCCGGGGGGTCCCGGTAAGGAGACCCAGTACTTC. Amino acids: CATSRIPGGPGKETQYF.

The CDR3 nucleotides read TGCAGTGCTAGAAAGTGGGGGACCAATCAGCCCCAGCATTTT. Its protein is CSARKWGTNQPQHF. The chain has TRBV20-1 and TRBJ1-5; D possibly corresponds to TRBD1 (5 bases). Germline V lookup: CDR1 DFQATT, CDR2 SNEGSKA (reference sequence). V shed 2 bases and J shed 3 bases, with 11 bases lying between them. The length of the CDR3 is 14 residues.

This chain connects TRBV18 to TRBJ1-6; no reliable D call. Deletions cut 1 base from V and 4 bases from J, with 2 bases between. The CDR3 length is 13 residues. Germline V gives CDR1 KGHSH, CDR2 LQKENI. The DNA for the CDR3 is TGTGCCAGCTCACCACAGTATAATTCACCCCTCCACTTT. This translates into CASSPQYNSPLHF.

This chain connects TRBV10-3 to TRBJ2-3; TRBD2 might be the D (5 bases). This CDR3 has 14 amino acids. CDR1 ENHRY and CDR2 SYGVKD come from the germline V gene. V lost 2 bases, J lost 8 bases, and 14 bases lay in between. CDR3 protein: CAISEQSSSGTQYF. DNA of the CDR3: TGTGCCATCAGTGAGCAATCTAGCTCAGGTACGCAGTATTTT.

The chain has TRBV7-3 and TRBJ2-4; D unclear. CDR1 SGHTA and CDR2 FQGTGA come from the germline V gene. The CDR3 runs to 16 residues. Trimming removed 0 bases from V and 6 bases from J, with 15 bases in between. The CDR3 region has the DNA TGTGCCAGCAGCTTAACGGCCGGAAAAGGGCGAAACATTCAGTACTTC. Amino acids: CASSLTAGKGRNIQYF.

CDR3 nucleotides: TGTGCCTATGGGGACAGAGAAATCTACACCTTC. Translated, it gives CAYGDREIYTF. This chain connects TRBV28 to TRBJ1-2; 7 nucleotides agree with TRBD1. Trimming cost V 11 bases and J 10 bases; bases outside gene matches: 10. From germline, CDR1 is MDHEN and CDR2 SYDVKM. The CDR3 contains 11 residues.

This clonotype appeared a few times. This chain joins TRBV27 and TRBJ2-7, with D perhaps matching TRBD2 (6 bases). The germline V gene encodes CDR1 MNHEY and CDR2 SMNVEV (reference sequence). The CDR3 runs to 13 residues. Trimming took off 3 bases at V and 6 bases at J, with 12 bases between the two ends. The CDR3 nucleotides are TGTGCCAGCAGTTTCGCGGGGCCCCCCGAGCAGTACTTC. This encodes CASSFAGPPEQYF.

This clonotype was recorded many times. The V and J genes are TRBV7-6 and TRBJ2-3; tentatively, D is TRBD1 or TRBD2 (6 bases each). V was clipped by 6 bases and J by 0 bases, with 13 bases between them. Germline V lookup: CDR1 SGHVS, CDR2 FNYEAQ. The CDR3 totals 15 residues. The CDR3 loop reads CASSPSGASTDTQYF. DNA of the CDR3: TGTGCCAGCAGTCCATCGGGGGCTAGCACAGATACGCAGTATTTT.

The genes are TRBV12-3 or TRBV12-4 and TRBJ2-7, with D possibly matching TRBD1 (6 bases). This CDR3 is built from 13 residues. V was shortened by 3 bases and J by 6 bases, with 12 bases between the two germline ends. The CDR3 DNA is TGTGCCAGCAGTTTTTGGGGGCGGACCGAGCAGTACTTC. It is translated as CASSFWGRTEQYF.

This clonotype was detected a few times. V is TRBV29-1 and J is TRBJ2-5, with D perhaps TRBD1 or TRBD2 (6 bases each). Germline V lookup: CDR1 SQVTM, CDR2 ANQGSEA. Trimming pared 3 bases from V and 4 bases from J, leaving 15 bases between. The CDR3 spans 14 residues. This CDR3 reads CSVDKGGRGETQYF. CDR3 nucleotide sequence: TGCAGCGTTGATAAGGGGGGCAGGGGAGAGACCCAGTACTTC.

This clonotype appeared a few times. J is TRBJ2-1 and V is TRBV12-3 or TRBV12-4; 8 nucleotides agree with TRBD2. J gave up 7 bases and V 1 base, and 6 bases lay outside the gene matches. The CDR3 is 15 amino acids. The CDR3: CASSLDSGISNEQFF. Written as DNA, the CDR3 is TGTGCCAGCAGTTTAGATAGCGGGATATCGAATGAGCAGTTCTTC.

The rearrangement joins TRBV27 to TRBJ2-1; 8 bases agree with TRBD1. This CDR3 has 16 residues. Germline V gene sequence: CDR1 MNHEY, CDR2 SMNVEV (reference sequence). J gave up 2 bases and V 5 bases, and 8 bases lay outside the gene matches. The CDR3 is CASSLQGQGAYNEQFF. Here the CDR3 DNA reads TGTGCCAGCAGTCTCCAAGGACAGGGAGCCTACAATGAGCAGTTCTTC.

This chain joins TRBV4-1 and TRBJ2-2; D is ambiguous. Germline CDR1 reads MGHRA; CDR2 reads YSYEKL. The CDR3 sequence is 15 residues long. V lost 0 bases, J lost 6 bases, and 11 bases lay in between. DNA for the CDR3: TGCGCCAGCAGCCAAGAGTCTAGTCGGGCCGGGGAGCTGTTTTTT. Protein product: CASSQESSRAGELFF.

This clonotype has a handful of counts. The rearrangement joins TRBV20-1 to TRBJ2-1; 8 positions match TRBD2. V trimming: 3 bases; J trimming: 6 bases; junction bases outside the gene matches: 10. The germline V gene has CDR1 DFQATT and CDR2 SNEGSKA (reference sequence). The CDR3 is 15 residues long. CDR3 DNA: TGCAGTGCTAGGGGTCGGGAGCGGGAGCGCAATGAGCAGTTCTTC. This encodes CSARGRERERNEQFF.

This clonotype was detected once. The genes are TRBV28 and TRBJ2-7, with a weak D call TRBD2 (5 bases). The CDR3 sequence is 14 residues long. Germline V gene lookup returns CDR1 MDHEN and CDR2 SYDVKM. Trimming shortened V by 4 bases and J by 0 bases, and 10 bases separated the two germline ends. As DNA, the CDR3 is TGTGCCAGCAGTTCTCCGGGGAGCTCCTACGAGCAGTACTTC. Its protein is CASSSPGSSYEQYF.

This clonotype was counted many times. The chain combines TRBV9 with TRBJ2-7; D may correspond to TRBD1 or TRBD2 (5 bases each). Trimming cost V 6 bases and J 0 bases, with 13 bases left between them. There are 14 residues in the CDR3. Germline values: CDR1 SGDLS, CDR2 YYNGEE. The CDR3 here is CASTRDPFSYEQYF. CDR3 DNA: TGTGCCAGCACCCGGGACCCCTTCTCCTACGAGCAGTACTTC.

The DNA for the CDR3 is TGTGCCAGCAGGGGACCGAACTACGAGCAGTACTTC. It encodes CASRGPNYEQYF. This chain uses TRBV28 with TRBJ2-7; the D call may be TRBD1 or TRBD2 (5 bases each). CDR3 length: 12 residues. The V gene's germline CDR1 is MDHEN and CDR2 SYDVKM. The V end was cut by 6 bases, the J end by 3 bases, with 9 bases between.

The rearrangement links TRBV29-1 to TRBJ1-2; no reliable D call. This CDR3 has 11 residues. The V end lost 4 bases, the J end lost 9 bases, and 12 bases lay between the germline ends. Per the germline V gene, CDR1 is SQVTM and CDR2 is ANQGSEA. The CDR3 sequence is CSVAYIFSYTF. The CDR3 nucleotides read TGCAGCGTTGCCTACATTTTTAGCTACACCTTC.

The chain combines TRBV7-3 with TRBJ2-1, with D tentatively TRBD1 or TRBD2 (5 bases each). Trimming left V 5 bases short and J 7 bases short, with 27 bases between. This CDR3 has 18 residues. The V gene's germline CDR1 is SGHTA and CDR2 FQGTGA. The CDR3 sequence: CASSIGPGGAGGYNEQFF. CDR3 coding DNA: TGTGCCAGCAGCATTGGACCGGGCGGCGCTGGGGGTTATAATGAGCAGTTCTTC.

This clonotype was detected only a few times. The CDR3 region has the DNA TGTGCCACCAGCTACCGCTCACAGCAACTGTTTTTT. This encodes CATSYRSQQLFF. V usage is TRBV15 and J usage is TRBJ1-4; no clear D. Germline V CDR1 and CDR2: LNHNV, YYDKDF (reference sequence). Trimming took 5 bases from V and 12 from J, leaving 13 bases between them. The CDR3 totals 12 residues.

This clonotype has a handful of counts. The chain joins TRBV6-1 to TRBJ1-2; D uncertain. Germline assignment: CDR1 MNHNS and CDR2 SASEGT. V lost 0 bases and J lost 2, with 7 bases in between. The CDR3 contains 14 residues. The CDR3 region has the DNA TGTGCCAGCAGTGAAGCAGGCCTAAACTATGGCTACACCTTC. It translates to CASSEAGLNYGYTF.

CDR3 in amino acids: CASSIGGQPQHF. The CDR3 nucleotides read TGTGCCAGTAGTATAGGGGGACAGCCCCAGCATTTT. V gene TRBV19 combines with J gene TRBJ1-5; D is unclear. Germline CDR1 is LNHDA and CDR2 is SQIVND (reference sequence). The V end lost 1 base, the J end lost 7 bases, and 5 bases lay between the germline ends. CDR3 length equals 12 residues.

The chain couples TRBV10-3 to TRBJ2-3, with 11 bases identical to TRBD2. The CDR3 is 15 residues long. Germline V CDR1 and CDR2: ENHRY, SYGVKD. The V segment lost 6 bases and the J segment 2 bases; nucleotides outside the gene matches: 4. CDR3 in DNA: TGTGCCATCAGATCGGGACTAGCGGTCACAGATACGCAGTATTTT. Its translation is CAIRSGLAVTDTQYF.

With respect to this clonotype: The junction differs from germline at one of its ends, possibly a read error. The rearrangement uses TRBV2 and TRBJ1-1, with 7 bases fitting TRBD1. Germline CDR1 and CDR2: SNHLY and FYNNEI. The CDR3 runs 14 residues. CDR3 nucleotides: TGTACCAGCTGGACTACAGGGGTCGACACTGAAGCTTTCTTT. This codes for CTSWTTGVDTEAFF.

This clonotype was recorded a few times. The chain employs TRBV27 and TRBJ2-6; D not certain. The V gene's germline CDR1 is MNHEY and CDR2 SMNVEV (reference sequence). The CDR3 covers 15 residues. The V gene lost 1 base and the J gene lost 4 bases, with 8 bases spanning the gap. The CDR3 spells CASSLYTAGANVLTF. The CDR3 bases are TGTGCCAGCAGTTTATACACGGCAGGGGCCAACGTCCTGACTTTC.

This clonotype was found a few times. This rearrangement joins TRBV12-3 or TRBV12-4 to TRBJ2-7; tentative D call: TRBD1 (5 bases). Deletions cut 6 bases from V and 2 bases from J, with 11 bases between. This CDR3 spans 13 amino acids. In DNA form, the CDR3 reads TGTGCCAGCAGCAACGACAGAGCCTACGAGCAGTACTTC. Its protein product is CASSNDRAYEQYF.

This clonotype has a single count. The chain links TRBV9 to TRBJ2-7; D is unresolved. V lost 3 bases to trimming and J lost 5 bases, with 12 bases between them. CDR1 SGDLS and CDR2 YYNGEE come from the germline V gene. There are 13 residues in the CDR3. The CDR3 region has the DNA TGTGCCAGCAGCGATAGGGTCACCCACGAGCAGTACTTC. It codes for CASSDRVTHEQYF.

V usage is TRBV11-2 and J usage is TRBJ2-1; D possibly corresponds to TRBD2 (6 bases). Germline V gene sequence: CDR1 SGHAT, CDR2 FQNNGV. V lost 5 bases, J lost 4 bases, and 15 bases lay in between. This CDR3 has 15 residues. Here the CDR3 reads CASSPWRDRYNEQFF. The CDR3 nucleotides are TGTGCCAGCAGCCCTTGGCGGGATAGATACAATGAGCAGTTCTTC.

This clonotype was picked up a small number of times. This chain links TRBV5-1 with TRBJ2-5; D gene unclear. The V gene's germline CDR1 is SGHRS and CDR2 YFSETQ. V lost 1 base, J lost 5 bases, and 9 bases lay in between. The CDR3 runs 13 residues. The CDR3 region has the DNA TGCGCCAGCAGCTTGTTGGTATTCGAGACCCAGTACTTC. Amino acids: CASSLLVFETQYF.

CDR3 sequence (DNA): TGTGCCAGCAGCGAAGGGATAGCGCAGAATGAGCAGTTCTTC. Amino acids: CASSEGIAQNEQFF. The V gene is TRBV3-1, the J gene TRBJ2-1, with a possible D match to TRBD2 (5 bases). V dropped 5 bases and J dropped 7 bases, with 15 bases sitting between them. The CDR3 covers 14 residues. Germline lookup yields CDR1 LGHDT and CDR2 YNNKEL (reference sequence).